This T cell receptor (beta chain) was recovered during a study of cytomegalovirus exposure and HLA in healthy donors. The study, taken as a whole, reports: A later analysis showed TCR association rates differing by HLA locus, peaking at DRB1 and lowest at HLA-C.

CDR3 length: 13 amino acids. Germline assignment: CDR1 SGHDT and CDR2 YYEEEE. Trimming left V 7 bases short and J 3 bases short, with 13 bases between. A note on this clone: Its antigen is unknown.

PCR used 60 Vbeta primers and 13 Jbeta primers. Profiling relied on immunoSEQ multiplex PCR, and the TCRdb table lists in-frame clones only, not all of them. The sample holds about 120,000 clones, around 75% seen once. The sample consisted of PBMCs. This chain connects TRBV5-6 to TRBJ1-2; the D gene is possibly TRBD1 (5 bases). The sequence came from a woman between 18 and 30 years old in good health and CMV-seronegative. The CDR3 nucleotides are TGTGCCAGCTACAGGTGGATCCACTATGGCTACACCTTC. It encodes CASYRWIHYGYTF. Full variable domain (missing parts from reference TRBV5-6 and TRBJ1-2): DAGVTQSPTHLIKTRGQQVTLRCSPKSGHDTVSWYQQALGQGPQFIFQYYEEEERQRGNFPDRFSGHQFPNYSSELNVNALLLGDSALYLCASYRWIHYGYTFGSGTRLTVV.